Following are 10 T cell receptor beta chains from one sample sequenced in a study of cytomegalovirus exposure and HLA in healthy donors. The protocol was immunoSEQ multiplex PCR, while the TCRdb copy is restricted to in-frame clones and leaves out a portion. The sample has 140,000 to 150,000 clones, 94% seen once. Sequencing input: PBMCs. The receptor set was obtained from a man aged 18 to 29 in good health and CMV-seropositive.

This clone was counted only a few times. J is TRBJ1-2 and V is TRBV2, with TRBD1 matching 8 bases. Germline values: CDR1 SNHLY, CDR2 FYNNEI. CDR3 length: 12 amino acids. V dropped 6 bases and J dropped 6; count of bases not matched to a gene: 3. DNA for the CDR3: TGTGCCAGCAGAGACAGGGGTGATGGCTACACCTTC. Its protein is CASRDRGDGYTF.

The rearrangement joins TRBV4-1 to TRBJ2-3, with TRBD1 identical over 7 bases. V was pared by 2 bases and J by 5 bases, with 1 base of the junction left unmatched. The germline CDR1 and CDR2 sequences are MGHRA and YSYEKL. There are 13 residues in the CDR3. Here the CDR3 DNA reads TGCGCCAGCAGCCAAACAGGGGTAGATACGCAGTATTTT. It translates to CASSQTGVDTQYF.

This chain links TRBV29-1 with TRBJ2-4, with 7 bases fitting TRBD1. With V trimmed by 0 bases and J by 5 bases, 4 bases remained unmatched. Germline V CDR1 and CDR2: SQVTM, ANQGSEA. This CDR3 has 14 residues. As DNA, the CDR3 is TGCAGCGTTGAAGACAGGGGGTTCGAAAACATTCAGTACTTC. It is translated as CSVEDRGFENIQYF.

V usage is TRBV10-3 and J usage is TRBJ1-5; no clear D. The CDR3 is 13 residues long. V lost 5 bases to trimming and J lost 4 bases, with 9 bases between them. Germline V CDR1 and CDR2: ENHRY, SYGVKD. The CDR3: CAISSRRNQPQHF. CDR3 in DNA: TGTGCCATCAGTTCCCGCCGGAATCAGCCCCAGCATTTT.

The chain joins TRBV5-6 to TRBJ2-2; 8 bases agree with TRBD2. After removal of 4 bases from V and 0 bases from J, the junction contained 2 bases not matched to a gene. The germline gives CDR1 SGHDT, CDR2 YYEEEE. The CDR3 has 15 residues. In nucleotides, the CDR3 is TGTGCCAGCAGCCCGGGACTAGCGAACACCGGGGAGCTGTTTTTT. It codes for CASSPGLANTGELFF.

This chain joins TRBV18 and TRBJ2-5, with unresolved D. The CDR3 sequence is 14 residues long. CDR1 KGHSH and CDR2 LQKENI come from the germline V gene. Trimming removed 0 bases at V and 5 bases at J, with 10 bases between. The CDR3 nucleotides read TGTGCCAGCTCACCACCTAGTATTGCGGAGACCCAGTACTTC. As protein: CASSPPSIAETQYF.

CDR3 DNA sequence: TGTGCCAGCAGCTTCATACAGGGAGTTGAAGCTTTCTTT. It encodes CASSFIQGVEAFF. This chain links TRBV7-2 with TRBJ1-1; tentative D call: TRBD1 (6 bases). CDR3 length: 13 amino acids. Trimming took off 3 bases at V and 7 bases at J, with 12 bases between the two ends. Per germline, CDR1 SGHTA and CDR2 FQGNSA.

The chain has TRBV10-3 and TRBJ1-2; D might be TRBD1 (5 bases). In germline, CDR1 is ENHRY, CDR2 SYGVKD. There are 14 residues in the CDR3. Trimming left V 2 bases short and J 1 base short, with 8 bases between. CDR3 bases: TGTGCCATCAGTGAGGTGGGGGGTAACTATGGCTACACCTTC. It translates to CAISEVGGNYGYTF.

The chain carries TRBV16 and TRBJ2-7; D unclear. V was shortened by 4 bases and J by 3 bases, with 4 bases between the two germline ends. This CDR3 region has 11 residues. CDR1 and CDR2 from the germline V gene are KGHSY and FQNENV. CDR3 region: CASSPNYEQYF. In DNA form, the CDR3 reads TGTGCCAGCAGCCCAAACTACGAGCAGTACTTC.

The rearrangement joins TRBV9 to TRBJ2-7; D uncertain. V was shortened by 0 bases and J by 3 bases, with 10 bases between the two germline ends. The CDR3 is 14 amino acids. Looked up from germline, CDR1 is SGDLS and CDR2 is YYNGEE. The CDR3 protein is CASSVASLSYEQYF. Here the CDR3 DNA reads TGTGCCAGCAGCGTAGCGTCACTTAGCTACGAGCAGTACTTC.